These T cell receptor beta chains were read from a single sample in a study of somatic mutations in cytotoxic T cells in rheumatoid arthritis. Generated by immunoSEQ multiplex PCR, the TCRdb table keeps only in-frame clones and is missing some. The table lists approximately 23,000 clones, nearly 80% of them singletons. The source material was CD8+ T cells sorted from blood. All receptors derive from an adult with rheumatoid arthritis. Each CDR3 is given with its conserved first and last residue. D genes are given only for firm matches. Size is stated for part of the rows, as once, few or many counts, or as a class when the clone is expanded.

>TRBV6-1|18|TRBD2|-|TRBJ2-4
CASSERVGLAVAKNIQYF
TGTGCCAGCAGTGAAAGGGTAGGACTAGCGGTAGCCAAAAACATTCAGTACTTC
>TRBV5-1|16|-|-|TRBJ2-1
CASSLVGTTSYNEQFF
TGCGCCAGCAGCTTGGTAGGGACGACCTCCTACAATGAGCAGTTCTTC
>TRBV7-6|16|-|once|TRBJ2-1
CASSSPGTSLDHEQFF
TGTGCCAGCAGCTCCCCCGGGACCTCCTTAGACCATGAGCAGTTCTTC
>TRBV7-2|14|TRBD1|-|TRBJ2-5
CASSTRQGEETQYF
TGTGCCAGCAGCACCCGACAGGGGGAAGAGACCCAGTACTTC
>TRBV13|16|TRBD2|-|TRBJ2-3
CASSPGAGGPTDTQYF
TGTGCCAGCAGCCCAGGCGCGGGGGGGCCGACAGATACGCAGTATTTT
>TRBV7-9|14|-|few|TRBJ2-5
CASSPTGLQETQYF
TGTGCCAGCAGCCCTACAGGGCTCCAAGAGACCCAGTACTTC
>TRBV2|17|-|-|TRBJ1-6
CASSEVGGSSYNSPLHF
TGTGCCAGCAGTGAAGTAGGGGGTAGCTCCTATAATTCACCCCTCCACTTT
>TRBV19|13|-|-|TRBJ2-3
CASSIFGPDTQYF
TGTGCCAGTAGTATTTTTGGCCCAGATACGCAGTATTTT
>TRBV7-8|15|TRBD1|-|TRBJ2-5
CASSFDTGTGETQYF
TGTGCCAGCAGCTTCGACACCGGGACAGGGGAGACCCAGTACTTC
>TRBV2|13|-|-|TRBJ2-5
CASLSGFQETQYF
TGTGCCAGCCTAAGTGGGTTCCAAGAGACCCAGTACTTC
>TRBV14|14|-|-|TRBJ1-1
CASSQVWLNTEAFF
TGTGCCAGCAGCCAAGTATGGCTGAACACTGAAGCTTTCTTT
>TRBV6-1|17|TRBD2|-|TRBJ2-7
CASSEPSRVAGGYEQYF
TGTGCCAGCAGTGAACCGTCTCGGGTAGCGGGAGGGTACGAGCAGTACTTC
>TRBV15|14|-|once|TRBJ2-1
CATSRDNSGGEQFF
TGTGCCACCAGCAGAGATAATTCTGGAGGTGAGCAGTTCTTC
>TRBV7-2|15|-|-|TRBJ2-1
CASSRTESSYNEQFF
TGTGCCAGCAGCCGGACGGAGAGCTCCTACAATGAGCAGTTCTTC
>TRBV4-1|15|TRBD1|-|TRBJ2-7
CASSHTGGITYEQYF
TGCGCCAGCAGCCATACAGGGGGAATCACCTACGAGCAGTACTTC
>TRBV5-6|13|-|-|TRBJ1-1
CASSLAGVSEAFF
TGTGCCAGCAGCTTAGCGGGGGTTTCTGAAGCTTTCTTT
>TRBV27|14|-|-|TRBJ2-7
CASSLVAAGNEQYF
TGTGCCAGCAGTCTAGTAGCTGCAGGGAACGAGCAGTACTTC
>TRBV7-9|13|-|few|TRBJ1-4
CASSEPLFEKLFF
TGTGCCAGCAGCGAGCCCCTTTTCGAAAAACTGTTTTTT
>TRBV30|14|TRBD2|-|TRBJ2-3
CAWASGSGWDTQYF
TGTGCCTGGGCTAGCGGGAGTGGTTGGGATACGCAGTATTTT
>TRBV27|13|-|-|TRBJ2-1
CASSLLPATMEFF
TGTGCCAGCAGTTTACTTCCGGCCACGATGGAGTTCTTC